This T cell receptor beta chain was recovered during a study of control samples from healthy donors and cancer patients. J lost 6 bases, V lost 6 bases, and 5 bases had no gene match. The germline V gene has CDR1 SGHNT and CDR2 YENEEA. This CDR3 is built from 15 residues. TCRdb's copy holds only in-frame clones and misses some; the assay was immunoSEQ multiplex PCR. The repertoire includes 150,000 to 200,000 clones, 80% to 95% of them detected once, and roughly 0.64% sits in the top ten. The chain is built from TRBV11-3 and TRBJ2-2; 12 bases are shared with TRBD2. The sequence came from a woman aged 30 to 39 in good health. Sequences were obtained from blood. CDR3 region: CASRPGLAGPGELFF. As DNA, the CDR3 is TGTGCCAGCAGGCCCGGACTAGCGGGACCCGGGGAGCTGTTTTTT.